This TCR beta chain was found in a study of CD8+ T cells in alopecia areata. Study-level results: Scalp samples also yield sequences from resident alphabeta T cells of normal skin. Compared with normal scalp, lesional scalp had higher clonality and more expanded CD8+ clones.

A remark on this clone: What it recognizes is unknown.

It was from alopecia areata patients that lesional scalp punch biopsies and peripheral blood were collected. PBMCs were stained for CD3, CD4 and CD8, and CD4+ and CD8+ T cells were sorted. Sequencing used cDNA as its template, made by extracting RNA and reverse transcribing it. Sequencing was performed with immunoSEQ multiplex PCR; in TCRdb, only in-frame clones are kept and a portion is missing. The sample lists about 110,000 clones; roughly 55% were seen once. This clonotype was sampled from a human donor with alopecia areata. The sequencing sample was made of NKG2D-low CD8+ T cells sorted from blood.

The CDR3 reads CSVAYGSRTDTQYF. The CDR3 bases are TGCAGCGTTGCCTACGGGTCTCGCACAGATACGCAGTATTTT. The chain has TRBV29-1 and TRBJ2-3; no clear D. The germline V and J ends were trimmed by 4 bases and 1 base, with 12 bases remaining between them. In germline, CDR1 is SQVTM, CDR2 ANQGSEA. This CDR3 contains 14 residues.